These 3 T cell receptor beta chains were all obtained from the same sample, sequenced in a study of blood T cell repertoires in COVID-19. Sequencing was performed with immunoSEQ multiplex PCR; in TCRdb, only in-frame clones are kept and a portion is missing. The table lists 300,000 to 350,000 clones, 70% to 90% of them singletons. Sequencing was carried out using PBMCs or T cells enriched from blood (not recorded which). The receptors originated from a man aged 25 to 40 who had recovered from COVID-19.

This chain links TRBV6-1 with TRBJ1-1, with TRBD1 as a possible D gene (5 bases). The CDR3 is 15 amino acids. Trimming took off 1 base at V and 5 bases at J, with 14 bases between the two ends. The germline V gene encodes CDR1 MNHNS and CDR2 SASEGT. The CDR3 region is CASSEVAGMGTEAFF. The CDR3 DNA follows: TGTGCCAGCAGTGAAGTGGCAGGGATGGGTACTGAAGCTTTCTTT.

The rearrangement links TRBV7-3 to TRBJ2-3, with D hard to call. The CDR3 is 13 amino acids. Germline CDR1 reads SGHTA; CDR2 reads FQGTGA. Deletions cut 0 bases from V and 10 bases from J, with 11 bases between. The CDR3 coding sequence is TGTGCCAGCAGCTTAACCCCCCCTTCCCCGCAGTATTTT. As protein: CASSLTPPSPQYF. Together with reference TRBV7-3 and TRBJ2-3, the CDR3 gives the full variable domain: GAGVSQTPSNKVTEKGKYVELRCDPISGHTALYWYRQSLGQGPEFLIYFQGTGAADDSGLPNDRFFAVRPEGSVSTLKIQRTERGDSAVYLCASSLTPPSPQYFGPGTRLTVL.

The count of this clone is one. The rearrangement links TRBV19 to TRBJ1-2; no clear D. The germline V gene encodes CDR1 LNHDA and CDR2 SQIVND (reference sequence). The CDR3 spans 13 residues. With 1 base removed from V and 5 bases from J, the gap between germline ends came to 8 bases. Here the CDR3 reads CASSIGLRYGYTF. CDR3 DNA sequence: TGTGCCAGTAGTATAGGCCTGAGATATGGCTACACCTTC.